This T cell receptor beta chain was identified during a study of identical twins. A universal primer site was incorporated via template switching, and the cDNA contained unique molecular identifiers. TCRdb re-derived calls from the 5' RACE reads in MiXCR, one entry per CDR3 protein. The sample lists about 1.7 million distinct CDR3 sequences; around 29% were seen once. General observations from the study: Invariant MAIT and iNKT cells are populations that could partly confound zero-insertion analyses. Instead of following the same donors, the conclusions were based on cross-sectional statistical analysis. Abundant beta clonotypes from cord blood had fewer insertions, unlike memory repertoires, which showed none.

As to this clonotype: The target antigen is unknown.

Trimming took 4 bases from V and 6 from J, leaving 10 bases between them. CDR1 ENHRY and CDR2 SYGVKD come from the germline V gene. The CDR3 is 12 residues long. The sample taken for sequencing was cord blood. The rearrangement links TRBV10-3 to TRBJ2-7; a possible D gene is TRBD2 (6 bases). The sequence was obtained from a newborn girl in good health. The CDR3 DNA reads TGTGCCATCAGTGGGAGGGAAAGCGAGCAGTACTTC. It yields the protein CAISGRESEQYF.